This T cell receptor (gamma chain) was captured by sequencing in a study of human gamma delta and Vdelta1 T cells (dated by TCRdb to the late 2010s). At the level of the whole study: The study examined Delta One T cells, which are Vd1+ gamma-delta T cells, as cytotoxic effectors against acute myeloid leukemia. Points the paper makes about the study in general: Delta One T cells were reported as polyclonal and as showing broad cytotoxic targeting of acute myeloid leukemia.

Spanning cysteine to phenylalanine, the CDR3 consists of 14 amino acids. The read is trimmed to its CDR3 DNA, 42 bases read in frame from base 1. At the junction V is shortened by 3 bases and J by 6 bases; bases outside the gene matches: 7. Looking up the germline V gene yields CDR1 VINAFY and CDR2 YDVSNSKD. This clone was observed a handful of times. Its antigen remains undetermined. Base qualities are missing; no much larger clone stands one base away. Libraries were built with PCR. Sequencing instrument: Illumina MiSeq. TCRdb called clones anew from the public reads via CATT; matching DNA rows were later pooled. The sample table contains fewer than 10,000 gamma-chain clones; only one count was recorded for 45% of them. The ten largest clones take up roughly 2.7% of the sample.

This TCR was sampled from a human donor in good health. The sample comprised Vdelta1 gamma-delta T cells from blood grown in culture (DOT cells). In the paper's terms, the cell subset or site label means: Delta One T cells, in vitro expanded/differentiated Vd1+ gamma-delta T cells. The sequence joins TRGV5 to TRGJP2. The bases are TGTGCCACCTGGGACTCCAGTGGTGATTGGATCAAGACGTTT. Its protein product is CATWDSSGDWIKTF.